These 27 T cell receptor beta chains came from one sample sequenced in a study of human T cells and chemical hapten exposure. TCRdb ran MiXCR on the RACE reads and lists one entry per CDR3 protein. The table lists 100,000 to 150,000 distinct CDR3 sequences, approximately 9.1% of them singletons. Sample time point: healthy volunteer bleed at 2 weeks. It was from unfractionated whole blood that total RNA was extracted. Material: whole blood. These receptors all stem from a male donor in good health. Some clones in this sample may be carry-over from other donors' samples.

This sequence joins TRBV5-6 and TRBJ2-1; 8 bases map to TRBD2. V was pared by 4 bases and J by 5 bases, with 5 bases of the junction left unmatched. The CDR3 sequence is 14 residues long. Germline-derived CDR1 and CDR2 are SGHDT and YYEEEE. The CDR3 loop reads CASSGAGADNEQFF. The DNA of the CDR3 is TGTGCCAGCAGCGGAGCGGGGGCTGACAATGAGCAGTTCTTC.

The V and J genes are TRBV7-3 and TRBJ1-1; maybe TRBD1 (6 bases). Trimming pared 5 bases from V and 1 base from J, leaving 8 bases between. From germline, CDR1 is SGHTA and CDR2 FQGTGA. The CDR3 has 13 residues. Here the CDR3 reads CASSEQGNTEAFF. In DNA, the CDR3 is TGTGCCAGCAGCGAACAGGGGAACACTGAAGCTTTCTTT.

About this clonotype itself: Just one base apart from a much larger clone, this may be a read error. This sequence joins TRBV7-2 and TRBJ2-7; a possible D gene is TRBD1 (6 bases). The CDR3 totals 12 residues. Germline V lookup: CDR1 SGHTA, CDR2 FQGNSA. CDR3 region: CVSSSQGYEQYF. The CDR3 nucleotides are TGTGTCAGCAGCTCCCAGGGGTACGAGCAGTACTTC.

This clonotype was observed at least ten times. The J gene is TRBJ2-2, the V gene TRBV12-5; D not resolved. This CDR3 spans 14 amino acids. V was cut by 5 bases and J by 0 bases, with 7 bases left in between. Germline lookup yields CDR1 LGHNT and CDR2 FRNRAP. The CDR3 bases are TGTGCTAGTGGTCATCCCGCGAACACCGGGGAGCTGTTTTTT. Its translation: CASGHPANTGELFF.

This clonotype was recorded many times. The V call is TRBV11-2, the J call TRBJ1-1; 11 bases line up with TRBD1. Germline lookup yields CDR1 SGHAT and CDR2 FQNNGV. The CDR3 length is 14 residues. The trim removed 5 bases at V and 4 bases at J, leaving 3 bases unmatched. The CDR3 loop reads CASSRGTGGTEAFF. The CDR3 coding sequence is TGTGCCAGCAGCCGAGGGACAGGGGGCACTGAAGCTTTCTTT.

The chain has TRBV10-3 and TRBJ2-7; 7 bases align to TRBD2. The CDR3 covers 13 residues. Per germline, CDR1 ENHRY and CDR2 SYGVKD. V dropped 4 bases and J dropped 2; count of bases not matched to a gene: 2. The CDR3 bases are TGTGCCATCAGTGGACGGGGGGCCTACGAGCAGTACTTC. Its translation is CAISGRGAYEQYF.

This clonotype was seen at least ten times. The chain has TRBV4-1 and TRBJ2-7, with D perhaps matching TRBD2 (5 bases). The CDR3 consists of 17 residues. Germline lookup yields CDR1 MGHRA and CDR2 YSYEKL. V dropped 4 bases and J dropped 3 bases, with 22 bases sitting between them. This chain's CDR3 is CASSPSYRTGPVYEQYF. The CDR3, as DNA: TGCGCCAGCAGCCCAAGCTACCGGACTGGTCCAGTCTACGAGCAGTACTTC.

The chain combines TRBV9 with TRBJ2-1; D might be TRBD2 (6 bases). The CDR3 length is 15 residues. Between the trimmed V and J ends, which lost 0 bases and 4 bases, there was a span of 11 bases. Looked up from germline, CDR1 is SGDLS and CDR2 is YYNGEE. The CDR3 reads CASSVGTRGYNEQFF. DNA of the CDR3: TGTGCCAGCAGCGTAGGTACCCGGGGGTACAATGAGCAGTTCTTC.

This clonotype was counted at least ten times. V gene TRBV27 combines with J gene TRBJ2-7; 8 bases map to TRBD2. This CDR3 region has 15 residues. CDR1 is MNHEY, CDR2 SMNVEV, per germline (reference sequence). V lost 5 bases, J lost 0 bases, and 6 bases stayed unmatched. DNA for the CDR3: TGTGCCAGCAGTCTGCGGGGGGCCGTCTCCTACGAGCAGTACTTC. This translates into CASSLRGAVSYEQYF.

This clonotype was seen at least ten times. J is TRBJ2-3 and V is TRBV7-2, with 9 bases aligning to TRBD1. Germline V gives CDR1 SGHTA, CDR2 FQGNSA. The CDR3 contains 17 residues. J gave up 4 bases and V 7 bases, and 15 bases lay outside the gene matches. The CDR3 DNA is TGTGCCAGCAAGACCCTGGGGACAGGGTCGTTGGCAGATACGCAGTATTTT. It codes for CASKTLGTGSLADTQYF.

The J gene is TRBJ2-5, the V gene TRBV7-2; D is possibly TRBD2 (5 bases). Germline CDR1 reads SGHTA; CDR2 reads FQGNSA. The CDR3 has 14 amino acids. V lost 2 bases and J 2 bases, leaving 9 bases between the germline ends. The CDR3 here is CASSLKRQQETQYF. CDR3 DNA sequence: TGTGCCAGCAGCTTAAAGCGGCAGCAAGAGACCCAGTACTTC.

This clonotype was counted at least ten times. The genes are TRBV27 and TRBJ2-7, with D possibly matching TRBD2 (5 bases). Germline V gene lookup returns CDR1 MNHEY and CDR2 SMNVEV (reference sequence). V dropped 8 bases and J dropped 0 bases, with 11 bases sitting between them. The CDR3 extends over 13 amino acids. CDR3 DNA: TGTGCCAGCTCGAGCGGCTTCTCCTACGAGCAGTACTTC. Its protein is CASSSGFSYEQYF.

This chain uses TRBV27 with TRBJ2-7; D unclear. V was cut by 4 bases and J by 9 bases, with 13 bases left in between. CDR1 MNHEY and CDR2 SMNVEV come from the germline V gene (reference sequence). The CDR3 extends over 12 amino acids. The CDR3 here is CASSSQASGQYF. For the CDR3, the DNA is TGTGCCAGCAGTTCTCAGGCCTCTGGGCAGTACTTC.

The sample holds many counts of this clonotype. This chain joins TRBV9 and TRBJ2-5; TRBD2 matches 9 bases. The CDR3 contains 15 residues. The ends lost 0 bases at V and 5 bases at J; junction bases unmatched: 5. The germline V gene encodes CDR1 SGDLS and CDR2 YYNGEE. The CDR3: CASSVEGGRGETQYF. The CDR3 DNA reads as TGTGCCAGCAGCGTAGAAGGCGGGAGGGGGGAGACCCAGTACTTC.

This clonotype was found a few times. The rearrangement uses TRBV10-3 and TRBJ1-2; 8 bases are shared with TRBD1. The CDR3 has 14 amino acids. J lost 4 bases, V lost 6 bases, and 7 bases had no gene match. CDR1 ENHRY and CDR2 SYGVKD come from the germline V gene. The CDR3 DNA sequence: TGTGCCATCAGGGACAGGGTGGGTCTCTATGGCTACACCTTC. It codes for CAIRDRVGLYGYTF.

The chain combines TRBV12-3 or TRBV12-4 with TRBJ1-6; D not resolved. Trimming removed 4 bases at V and 6 bases at J, with 10 bases between. This CDR3 is built from 14 residues. CDR3 nucleotides: TGTGCCAGCAGTTCCAGCGCACGTAATTCACCCCTCCACTTT. Residues: CASSSSARNSPLHF.

This clonotype came up a few times. The chain recombines TRBV27 with TRBJ2-7; TRBD1 matches at 8 bases. CDR3 length: 17 amino acids. Germline V gene sequence: CDR1 MNHEY, CDR2 SMNVEV (reference sequence). J gave up 0 bases and V 5 bases, and 12 bases lay outside the gene matches. The CDR3, as DNA: TGTGCCAGCAGTCCCCCACCGGGACAGGCGAGCTCCTACGAGCAGTACTTC. This encodes CASSPPPGQASSYEQYF.

The V call is TRBV16, the J call TRBJ2-7; perhaps TRBD1 as D (6 bases). This CDR3 has 14 residues. Germline V gene sequence: CDR1 KGHSY, CDR2 FQNENV. Trimming stripped 0 bases from V and 3 bases from J, with 9 bases between. DNA for the CDR3: TGTGCCAGCAGCCAATCAAGAGGGGGCTACGAGCAGTACTTC. Translation: CASSQSRGGYEQYF.

This clonotype was recorded at least ten times. The V call is TRBV27, the J call TRBJ1-5; a weak D match, TRBD1 (5 bases). Trimming took 6 bases from V and 2 from J, leaving 8 bases between them. Germline CDR1 reads MNHEY; CDR2 reads SMNVEV (reference sequence). The CDR3 is 13 amino acids. The CDR3 DNA reads as TGTGCCAGCAGCTTGACAGGCAATCAGCCCCAGCATTTT. Translated: CASSLTGNQPQHF.

This clonotype has a count of ten or more. This chain connects TRBV3-1 to TRBJ2-2; D is uncertain. This CDR3 has 16 amino acids. Germline CDR1 is LGHDT and CDR2 is YNNKEL (reference sequence). V was cut by 0 bases and J by 8 bases, with 16 bases left in between. CDR3 sequence: CASSQEARQHRGELFF. The DNA for the CDR3 is TGTGCCAGCAGCCAAGAGGCGAGGCAACATCGTGGGGAGCTGTTTTTT.

About this clonotype itself: A read error may be the cause here, since a much bigger clone is one base away. J is TRBJ2-1 and V is TRBV15; D is possibly TRBD1 (6 bases). This CDR3 contains 14 residues. V lost 5 bases to trimming and J lost 8 bases, with 16 bases between them. CDR1 and CDR2 (germline): LNHNV, YYDKDF (reference sequence). CDR3: CATSVRDIWDEQFF. The CDR3 DNA is TGTGCCACCAGCGTCCGGGACATTTGGGATGAGCAGTTCTTC.

This clonotype has only a few counts. The chain combines TRBV10-1 with TRBJ2-7; weak D call: TRBD2 (5 bases). Germline V gene data show CDR1 as WNHNN and CDR2 as SYGVQD (reference sequence). The CDR3 is 14 amino acids. Between the trimmed V and J ends, which lost 2 bases and 5 bases, there was a span of 13 bases. Written as DNA, the CDR3 is TGCGCCAGCAGTGAGACTAGGCTTCGCAACGAGCAGTACTTC. Its translation: CASSETRLRNEQYF.

This clonotype has just a few counts. The chain joins TRBV5-4 to TRBJ2-1, with 9 bases identical to TRBD2. CDR3 length equals 16 residues. CDR1 is SGHNT, CDR2 YYREEE, per germline (reference sequence). J was trimmed by 5 bases and V by 4 bases; bases with no gene match: 10. CDR3 DNA sequence: TGTGCCAGCAGCCCGGGGGCTAGCGGGACCCACAATGAGCAGTTCTTC. Amino acids: CASSPGASGTHNEQFF.

This clonotype was counted only a few times. The genes are TRBV6-6 and TRBJ2-3; 9 nucleotides agree with TRBD2. The CDR3 totals 15 residues. The junction had 6 bases not matched to a gene; V was cut back by 4 bases and J by 4 bases. The V gene's germline CDR1 is MNHNY and CDR2 SVGAGI (reference sequence). The CDR3 protein is CASSSLAGSADTQYF. The CDR3 region has the DNA TGTGCCAGCAGTTCCCTAGCGGGAAGTGCAGATACGCAGTATTTT.

There are a few counts of this clonotype. The chain combines TRBV10-2 with TRBJ2-6, with D perhaps assigned TRBD1 or TRBD2 (5 bases each). This CDR3 is 15 amino acids long. V was cut by 5 bases and J by 2 bases, with 10 bases left in between. Germline CDR1 is WSHSY and CDR2 is SAAADI. The DNA of the CDR3 is TGCGCCAGCAGTTCTCGGGACCCTGGGGCCAACGTCCTGACTTTC. Its protein is CASSSRDPGANVLTF.

In this sample, this clonotype turned up many times. V usage is TRBV2 and J usage is TRBJ1-6, with TRBD1 identical over 8 bases. V was pared by 5 bases and J by 0 bases, with 3 bases of the junction left unmatched. Germline loops: CDR1 SNHLY, CDR2 FYNNEI. The CDR3 has 16 residues. The CDR3 is CASSTGGSSYNSPLHF. The CDR3 DNA sequence: TGTGCCAGCAGTACAGGGGGGAGCTCCTATAATTCACCCCTCCACTTT.

This clonotype showed up many times. The V call is TRBV28, the J call TRBJ1-2; tentative D call: TRBD1 (6 bases). The ends were cut back, 7 bases at V and 4 bases at J, with 13 bases in the middle. The CDR3 has 13 residues. Germline V gene lookup returns CDR1 MDHEN and CDR2 SYDVKM. In nucleotides, the CDR3 is TGTGCCAGCAATACCAGGGGACGCTATGGCTACACCTTC. Translation gives CASNTRGRYGYTF.